This T cell receptor beta chain was obtained from a study of PD-L1 blockade in urothelial cancer. Sample time point: pretreatment peripheral blood. V shed 0 bases and J 5 bases; nucleotides not matched to a gene: 6. Germline lookup yields CDR1 MGHRA and CDR2 YSYEKL. The CDR3 spans 15 residues. Produced via immunoSEQ multiplex PCR; TCRdb's table is partial and in-frame only. This repertoire shows about 33,000 clones, over 70% found once; its top ten account for approximately 14%. Sequenced here: PBMCs, sampled around atezolizumab (anti-PD-L1) treatment. The chain uses TRBV4-1 and TRBJ1-1, with TRBD1 matching over 7 bases. The sequence was obtained from a man aged 60-69 years with urothelial cancer. CDR3 bases: TGCGCCAGCAGCCAAGATAGGGGGCAAAGTACTGAAGCTTTCTTT. Translation gives CASSQDRGQSTEAFF.